This TCR beta chain was recovered during a study of control samples from healthy donors and cancer patients (dated by TCRdb to 2018 to 2020). Library creation used the immunoSEQ multiplex PCR assay. TCRdb retrieved this table from immuneACCESS and kept in-frame rearrangements only. Not all clones are present; in checked studies, unresolved V genes account for under half, and no reason is known for the remainder. The sample table records about 89,000 clones; approximately 87% of these occur just once. The ten largest clones represent 2% to 2.5% of the sample. Details on this clone: Its specific antigen is unknown. Base qualities are not provided; no much larger clone lies one nucleotide away.

The CDR3 contains 10 residues, cysteine and phenylalanine counted. CDR3 DNA only is kept here, 30 bases in frame from base 1. V gives up 6 bases and J gives up 7 bases, and the segment between their germline ends measures 8 bases. The chain is made from TRBV5-7 and TRBJ2-7; TRBD2 is a possible D gene, resting on 6 matching bases. TRBV5-7 is treated as an ORF (open reading frame) with a function not yet certain. The specimen sequenced was blood. This clonotype was obtained from a woman between 40 and 55 years old in good health. In nucleotides, the sequence is TGTGCCAGCACGGGGGTTGAGCAGTACTTC. It translates as CASTGVEQYF.